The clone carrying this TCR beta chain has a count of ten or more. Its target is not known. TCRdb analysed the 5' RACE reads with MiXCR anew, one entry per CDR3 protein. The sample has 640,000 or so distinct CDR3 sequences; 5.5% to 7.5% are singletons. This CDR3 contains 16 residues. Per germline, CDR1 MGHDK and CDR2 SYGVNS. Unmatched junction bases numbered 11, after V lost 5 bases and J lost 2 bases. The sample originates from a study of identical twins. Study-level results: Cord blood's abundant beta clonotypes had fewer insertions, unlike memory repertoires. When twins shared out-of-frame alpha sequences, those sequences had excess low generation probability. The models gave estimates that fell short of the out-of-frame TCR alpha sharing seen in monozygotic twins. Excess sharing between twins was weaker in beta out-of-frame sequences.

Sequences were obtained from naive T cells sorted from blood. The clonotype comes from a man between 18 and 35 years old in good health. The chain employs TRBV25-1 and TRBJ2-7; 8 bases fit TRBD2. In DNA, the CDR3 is TGTGCCAGCAGTCCCGAAAGCGGGAGAATAACCTACGAGCAGTACTTC. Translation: CASSPESGRITYEQYF.